These T cell receptor beta chains were read from a single sample in a study of Ad26.COV2.S vaccination and SARS-CoV-2 variants. Sequencing was performed with immunoSEQ multiplex PCR; in TCRdb, only in-frame clones are kept and a portion is missing. The sample has 410,000 or so clones; roughly 90% are singletons. The material was peripheral blood, obtained in a trial of Ad26.COV2.S vaccine versus placebo. These receptors were obtained from a person aged 18-60 years who received the Ad26.COV2.S COVID-19 vaccine or a placebo. The conserved cysteine and the conserved F or W are not part of the CDR3 here.

CDR3 protein: ASSQGLAGQGYEQY
V gene: TRBV4-3
J gene: TRBJ2-7

CDR3 protein: ASSFRGPSTDTQY
V gene: TRBV5-6
J gene: TRBJ2-3

CDR3 protein: ASSANGRELF
V gene: TRBV3-1/TRBV3-2
J gene: TRBJ2-2

CDR3 protein: ASSKGLRGSGANVLT
V gene: TRBV19
J gene: TRBJ2-6

CDR3 protein: AWKAGGDYGYT
V gene: TRBV30
J gene: TRBJ1-2

CDR3 protein: ASSPQGTKNTEAF
V gene: TRBV28
J gene: TRBJ1-1

CDR3 protein: SASAGPADTQY
V gene: TRBV20-1
J gene: TRBJ2-3

CDR3 protein: ASSLVQSQETQY
V gene: TRBV7-9
J gene: TRBJ2-5

CDR3 protein: ASSDGYGTGGTGELF
V gene: TRBV6-1
J gene: TRBJ2-2

CDR3 protein: ASSPGQGRNYGYT
V gene: TRBV18
J gene: TRBJ1-2

CDR3 protein: ASSQDLGTDTQY
V gene: TRBV4-3
J gene: TRBJ2-3

CDR3 protein: ASSLTAAANTDTQY
V gene: TRBV19
J gene: TRBJ2-3

CDR3 protein: ASSPEVRSSYEQY
V gene: TRBV7-8
J gene: TRBJ2-7

CDR3 protein: ATATGTGDQETQY
V gene: TRBV6-4
J gene: TRBJ2-5

CDR3 protein: ASSQDYGRQGLAYEQY
V gene: TRBV3-1/TRBV3-2
J gene: TRBJ2-7

CDR3 protein: ASSPDITGTGNGNTIY
V gene: TRBV18
J gene: TRBJ1-3

CDR3 protein: ASSLVLGLAGNYEQY
V gene: TRBV11-2
J gene: TRBJ2-7

CDR3 protein: ASSLSQGRETQY
V gene: TRBV27
J gene: TRBJ2-5

CDR3 protein: ASRIAGVYNEQF
V gene: TRBV7-2
J gene: TRBJ2-1

CDR3 protein: ASSLSTGGQPQH
V gene: TRBV27
J gene: TRBJ1-5

CDR3 protein: ASKRDRGQETQY
V gene: TRBV2
J gene: TRBJ2-5

CDR3 protein: AWNRVTNYGYT
V gene: TRBV30
J gene: TRBJ1-2

CDR3 protein: ATLTGGSYNEQF
V gene: TRBV27
J gene: TRBJ2-1

CDR3 protein: ASRFIEQY
V gene: TRBV10-1
J gene: TRBJ2-7

CDR3 protein: ASSSLQGARAEAF
V gene: TRBV27
J gene: TRBJ1-1

CDR3 protein: ASSLTSGSYEQY
V gene: TRBV13
J gene: TRBJ2-7

CDR3 protein: ASSTAPGLPVNTGELF
V gene: TRBV19
J gene: TRBJ2-2

CDR3 protein: ASSLEETQY
V gene: TRBV5-4
J gene: TRBJ2-5